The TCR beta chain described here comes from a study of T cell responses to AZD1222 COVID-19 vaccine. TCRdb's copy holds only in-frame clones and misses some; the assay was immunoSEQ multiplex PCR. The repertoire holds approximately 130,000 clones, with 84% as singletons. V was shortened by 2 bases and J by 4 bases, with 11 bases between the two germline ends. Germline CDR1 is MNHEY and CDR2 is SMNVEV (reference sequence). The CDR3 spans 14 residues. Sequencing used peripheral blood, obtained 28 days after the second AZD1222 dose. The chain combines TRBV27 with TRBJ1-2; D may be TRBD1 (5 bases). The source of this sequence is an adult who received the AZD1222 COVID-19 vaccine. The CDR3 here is CASSLSRQTYGYTF. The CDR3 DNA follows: TGTGCCAGCAGTTTAAGTCGACAGACCTATGGCTACACCTTC.